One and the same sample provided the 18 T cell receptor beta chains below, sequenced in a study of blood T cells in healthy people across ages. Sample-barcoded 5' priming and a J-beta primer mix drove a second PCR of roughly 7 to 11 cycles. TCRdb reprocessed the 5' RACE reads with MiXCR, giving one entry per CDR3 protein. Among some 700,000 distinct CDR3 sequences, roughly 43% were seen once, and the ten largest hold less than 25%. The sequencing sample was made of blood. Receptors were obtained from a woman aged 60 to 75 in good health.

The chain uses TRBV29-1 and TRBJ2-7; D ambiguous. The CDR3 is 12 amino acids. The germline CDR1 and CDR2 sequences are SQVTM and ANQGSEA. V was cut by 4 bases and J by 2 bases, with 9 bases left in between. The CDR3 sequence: CSVGQTPYEQYF. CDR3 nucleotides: TGCAGCGTTGGGCAGACCCCCTACGAGCAGTACTTC.

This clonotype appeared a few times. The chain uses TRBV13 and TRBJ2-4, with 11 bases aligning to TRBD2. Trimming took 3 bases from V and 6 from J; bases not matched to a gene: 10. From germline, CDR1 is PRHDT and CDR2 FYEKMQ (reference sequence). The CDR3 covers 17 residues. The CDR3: CASSFLSSGGNRNIQYF. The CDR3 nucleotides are TGTGCCAGCAGCTTCTTGTCTAGCGGGGGGAATCGAAACATTCAGTACTTC.

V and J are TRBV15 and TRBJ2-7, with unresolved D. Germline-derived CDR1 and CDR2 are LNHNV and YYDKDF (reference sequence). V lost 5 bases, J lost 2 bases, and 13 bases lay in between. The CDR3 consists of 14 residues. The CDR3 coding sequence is TGTGCCACCAGCGGCGGACCTACCACCTACGAGCAGTACTTC. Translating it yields CATSGGPTTYEQYF.

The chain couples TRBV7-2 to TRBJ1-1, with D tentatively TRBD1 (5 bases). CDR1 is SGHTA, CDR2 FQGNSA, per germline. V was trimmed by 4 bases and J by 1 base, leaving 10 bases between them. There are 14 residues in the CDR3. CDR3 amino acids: CASSSGVGNTEAFF. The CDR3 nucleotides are TGTGCCAGCAGCTCGGGGGTCGGGAACACTGAAGCTTTCTTT.

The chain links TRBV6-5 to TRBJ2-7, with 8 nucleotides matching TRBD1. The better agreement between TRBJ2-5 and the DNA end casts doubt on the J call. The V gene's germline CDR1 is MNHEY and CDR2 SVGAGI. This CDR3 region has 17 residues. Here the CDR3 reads CASSYPRTGPQTETQYF. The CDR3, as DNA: TGTGCCAGCAGTTACCCAAGGACAGGGCCACAGACGGAGACCCAGTACTTC.

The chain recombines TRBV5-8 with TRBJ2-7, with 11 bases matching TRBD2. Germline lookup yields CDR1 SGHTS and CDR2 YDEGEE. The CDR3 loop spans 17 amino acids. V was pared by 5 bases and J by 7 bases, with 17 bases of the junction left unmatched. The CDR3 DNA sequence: TGTGCCAGCAGGGGGGGAAAGACTAGCGGGAACGAGGGTGAGCAGTACTTC. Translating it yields CASRGGKTSGNEGEQYF.

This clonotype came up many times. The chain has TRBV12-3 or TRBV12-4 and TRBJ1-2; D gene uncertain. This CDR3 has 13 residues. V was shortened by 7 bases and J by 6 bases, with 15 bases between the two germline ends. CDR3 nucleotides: TGTGCCAGCACCCCATCGGTAGGGAATGGCTACACCTTC. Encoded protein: CASTPSVGNGYTF.

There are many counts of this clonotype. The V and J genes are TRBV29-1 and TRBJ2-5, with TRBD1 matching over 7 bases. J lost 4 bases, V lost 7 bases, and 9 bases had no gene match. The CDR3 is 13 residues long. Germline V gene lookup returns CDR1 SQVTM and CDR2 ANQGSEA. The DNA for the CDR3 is TGCAGCGCGACCGGGACAGTCAGAGAGACCCAGTACTTC. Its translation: CSATGTVRETQYF.

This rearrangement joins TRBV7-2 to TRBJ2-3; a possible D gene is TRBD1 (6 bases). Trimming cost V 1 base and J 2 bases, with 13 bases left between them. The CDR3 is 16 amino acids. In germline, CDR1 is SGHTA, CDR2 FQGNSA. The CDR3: CASSLVQGPTTDTQYF. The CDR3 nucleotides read TGTGCCAGCAGCTTAGTCCAGGGGCCCACCACAGATACGCAGTATTTT. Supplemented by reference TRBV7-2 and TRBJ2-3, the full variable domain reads GAGVSQSPSNKVTEKGKDVELRCDPISGHTALYWYRQSLGQGLEFLIYFQGNSAPDKSGLPSDRFSAERTGGSVSTLTIQRTQQEDSAVYLCASSLVQGPTTDTQYFGPGTRLTVL.

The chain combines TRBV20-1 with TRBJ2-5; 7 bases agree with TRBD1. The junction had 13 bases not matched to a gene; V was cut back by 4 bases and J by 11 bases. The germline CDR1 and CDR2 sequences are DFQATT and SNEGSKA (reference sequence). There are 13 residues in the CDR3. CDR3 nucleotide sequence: TGCAGTGCTACTCGACAGGGTGTGGGAGAGCAGTACTTC. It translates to CSATRQGVGEQYF.

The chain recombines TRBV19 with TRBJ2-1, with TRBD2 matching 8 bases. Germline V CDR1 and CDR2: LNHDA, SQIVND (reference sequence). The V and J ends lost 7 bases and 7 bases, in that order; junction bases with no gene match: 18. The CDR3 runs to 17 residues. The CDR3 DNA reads TGTGCCAGTACTGGTAGGGCGGGGGGCCGCGAAAGAAATGAGCAGTTCTTC. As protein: CASTGRAGGRERNEQFF.

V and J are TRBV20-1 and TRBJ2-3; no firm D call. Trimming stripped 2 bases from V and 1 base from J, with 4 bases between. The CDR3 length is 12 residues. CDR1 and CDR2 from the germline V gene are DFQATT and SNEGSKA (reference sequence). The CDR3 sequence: CSARTGTDTQYF. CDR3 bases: TGCAGTGCTAGAACCGGCACAGATACGCAGTATTTT.

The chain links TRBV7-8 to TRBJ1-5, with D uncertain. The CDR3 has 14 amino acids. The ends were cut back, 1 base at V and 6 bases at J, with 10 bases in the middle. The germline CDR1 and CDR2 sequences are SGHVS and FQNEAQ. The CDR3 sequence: CASSLEGGFQPQHF. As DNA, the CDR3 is TGTGCCAGCAGCTTAGAGGGAGGGTTTCAGCCCCAGCATTTT.

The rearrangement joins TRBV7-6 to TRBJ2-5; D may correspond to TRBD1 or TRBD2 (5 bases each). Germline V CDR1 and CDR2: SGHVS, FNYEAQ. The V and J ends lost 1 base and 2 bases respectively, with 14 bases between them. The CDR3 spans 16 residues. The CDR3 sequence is CASSLVLYGGQETQYF. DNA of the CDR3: TGTGCCAGCAGCTTAGTTCTTTATGGGGGTCAAGAGACCCAGTACTTC.

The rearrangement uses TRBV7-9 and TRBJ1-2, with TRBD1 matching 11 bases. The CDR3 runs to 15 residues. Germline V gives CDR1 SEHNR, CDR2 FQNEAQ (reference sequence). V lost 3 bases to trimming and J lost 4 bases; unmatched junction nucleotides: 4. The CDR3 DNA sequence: TGTGCCAGCAGCTTCGTGGGACAGGGGGGCTATGGCTACACCTTC. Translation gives CASSFVGQGGYGYTF.

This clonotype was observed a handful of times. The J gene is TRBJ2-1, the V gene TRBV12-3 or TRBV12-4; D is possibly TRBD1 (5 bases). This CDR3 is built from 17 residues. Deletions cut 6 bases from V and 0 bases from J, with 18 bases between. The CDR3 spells CASSPRVGRSSYNEQFF. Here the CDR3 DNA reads TGTGCCAGCAGCCCCAGGGTAGGTCGAAGCTCCTACAATGAGCAGTTCTTC.

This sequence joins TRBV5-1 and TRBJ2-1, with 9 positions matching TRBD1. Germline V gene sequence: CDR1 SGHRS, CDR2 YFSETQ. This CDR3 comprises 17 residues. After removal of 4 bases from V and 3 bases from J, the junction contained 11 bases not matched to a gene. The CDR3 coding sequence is TGCGCCAGCAGCCAGCCGGGACAGGGTGGTGGCTACAATGAGCAGTTCTTC. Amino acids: CASSQPGQGGGYNEQFF.

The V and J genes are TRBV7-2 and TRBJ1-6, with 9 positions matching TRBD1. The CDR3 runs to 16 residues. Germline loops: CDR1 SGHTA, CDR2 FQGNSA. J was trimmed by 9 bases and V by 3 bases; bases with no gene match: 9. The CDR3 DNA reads TGTGCCAGCAGCTTTGTGGTGGGACAGGGTGCTTCACCCCTCCACTTT. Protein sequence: CASSFVVGQGASPLHF.